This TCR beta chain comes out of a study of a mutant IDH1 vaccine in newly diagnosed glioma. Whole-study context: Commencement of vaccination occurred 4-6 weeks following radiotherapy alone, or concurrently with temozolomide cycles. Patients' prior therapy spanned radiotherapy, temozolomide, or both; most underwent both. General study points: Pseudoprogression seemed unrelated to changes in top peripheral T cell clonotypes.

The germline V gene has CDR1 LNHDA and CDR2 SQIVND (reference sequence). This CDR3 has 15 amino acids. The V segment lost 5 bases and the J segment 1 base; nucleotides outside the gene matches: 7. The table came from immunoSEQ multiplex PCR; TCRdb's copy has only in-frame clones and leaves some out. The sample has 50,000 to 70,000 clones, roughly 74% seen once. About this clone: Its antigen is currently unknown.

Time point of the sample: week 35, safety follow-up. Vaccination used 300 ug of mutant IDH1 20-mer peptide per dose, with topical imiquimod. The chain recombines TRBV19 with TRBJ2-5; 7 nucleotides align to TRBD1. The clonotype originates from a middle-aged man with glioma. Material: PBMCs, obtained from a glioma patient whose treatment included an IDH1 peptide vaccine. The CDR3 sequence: CASSPRTGSQETQYF. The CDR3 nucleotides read TGTGCCAGTAGTCCCCGGACAGGCTCCCAAGAGACCCAGTACTTC.